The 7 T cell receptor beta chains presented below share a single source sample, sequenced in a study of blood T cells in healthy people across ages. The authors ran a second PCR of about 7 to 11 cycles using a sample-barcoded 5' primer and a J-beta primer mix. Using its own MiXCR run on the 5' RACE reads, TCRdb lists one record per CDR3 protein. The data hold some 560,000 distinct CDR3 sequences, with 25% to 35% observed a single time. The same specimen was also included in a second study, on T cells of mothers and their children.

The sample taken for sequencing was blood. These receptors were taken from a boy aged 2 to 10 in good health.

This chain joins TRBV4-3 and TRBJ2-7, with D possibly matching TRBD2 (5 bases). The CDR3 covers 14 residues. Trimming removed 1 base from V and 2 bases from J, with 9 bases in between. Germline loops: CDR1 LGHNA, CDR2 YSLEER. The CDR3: CASSQGTDAYEQYF. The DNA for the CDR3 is TGCGCCAGCAGCCAAGGGACTGATGCCTACGAGCAGTACTTC.

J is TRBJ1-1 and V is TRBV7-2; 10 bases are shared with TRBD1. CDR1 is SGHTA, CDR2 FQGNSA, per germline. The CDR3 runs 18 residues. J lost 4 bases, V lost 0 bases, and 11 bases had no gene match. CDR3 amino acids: CASSLARQGAPGGTEAFF. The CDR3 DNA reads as TGTGCCAGCAGCTTAGCCCGACAGGGGGCCCCTGGAGGCACTGAAGCTTTCTTT.

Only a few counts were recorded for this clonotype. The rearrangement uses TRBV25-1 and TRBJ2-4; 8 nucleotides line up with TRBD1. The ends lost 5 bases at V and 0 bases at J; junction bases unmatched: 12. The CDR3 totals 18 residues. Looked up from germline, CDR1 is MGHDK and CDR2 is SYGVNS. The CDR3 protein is CASSIRDRPTVAKNIQYF. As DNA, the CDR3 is TGTGCCAGCAGTATCCGGGACAGGCCCACAGTAGCCAAAAACATTCAGTACTTC. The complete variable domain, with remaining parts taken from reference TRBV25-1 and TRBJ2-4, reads EADIYQTPRYLVIGTGKKITLECSQTMGHDKMYWYQQDPGMELHLIHYSYGVNSTEKGDLSSESTVSRIRTEHFPLTLESARPSHTSQYLCASSIRDRPTVAKNIQYFGAGTRLSVL.

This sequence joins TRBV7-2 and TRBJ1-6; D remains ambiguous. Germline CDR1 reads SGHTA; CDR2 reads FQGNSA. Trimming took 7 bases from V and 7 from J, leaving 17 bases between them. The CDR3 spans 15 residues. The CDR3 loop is CASNSPSGINSPLHF. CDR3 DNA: TGTGCCAGCAACTCCCCCTCGGGGATCAATTCACCCCTCCACTTT.

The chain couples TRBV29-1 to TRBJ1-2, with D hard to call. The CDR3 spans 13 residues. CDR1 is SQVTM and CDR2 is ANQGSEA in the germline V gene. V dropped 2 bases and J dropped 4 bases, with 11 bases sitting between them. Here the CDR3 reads CSVESRSGYGYTF. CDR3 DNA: TGCAGCGTTGAAAGCAGATCCGGCTATGGCTACACCTTC.

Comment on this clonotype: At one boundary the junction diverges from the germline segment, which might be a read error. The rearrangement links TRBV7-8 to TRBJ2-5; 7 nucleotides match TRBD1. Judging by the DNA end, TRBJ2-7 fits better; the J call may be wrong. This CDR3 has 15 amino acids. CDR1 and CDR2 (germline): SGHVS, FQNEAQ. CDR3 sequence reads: CTSSLERGQHYEQYF. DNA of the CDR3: TGTACCAGCAGCCTCGAGAGGGGACAGCACTACGAGCAGTACTTC.

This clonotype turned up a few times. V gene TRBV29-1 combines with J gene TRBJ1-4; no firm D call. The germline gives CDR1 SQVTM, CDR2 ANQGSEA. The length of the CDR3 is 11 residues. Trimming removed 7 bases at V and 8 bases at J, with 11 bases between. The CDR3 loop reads CSARLGEKLFF. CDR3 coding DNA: TGCAGCGCTCGCTTAGGGGAAAAACTGTTTTTT.